The TCR beta chain described here comes from a study of T-cell reconstitution after alpha-beta-depleted transplantation in children (dated by TCRdb to the mid-2010s). Notes on the research overall: T-cell immune reconstitution after TCRalphabeta/CD19-depleted allogeneic hematopoietic cell transplantation in children was quantitatively tracked in the study by means of TCR repertoire profiling.

Here is what the overall study found, with its caveats: About two months after transplant, the apparently early recovery of alphabetaT-cell counts reportedly depended on just several hundred clones that had expanded rapidly and came from non-depleted graft cells. Over the following months the frequencies of hyperexpanded clones went down, and after one year T-cell counts and TCRbeta diversity were mostly credited to newly produced T cells. In some patients, high TCRbeta diversity at day 60 was attributed to recipient T cells and intrathymic progenitors that had survived conditioning.

This clonotype has just a few counts. Its cognate antigen has yet to be identified. No much larger clone is present one base from it, and per-base qualities are unavailable. The library was built by means of PCR. The sample was run on an Illumina HiSeq 2500. TCR library preparation used molecular barcoding, with unique molecular identifiers applied to normalize quantification of the TCRbeta repertoire. Starting from the raw public reads, TCRdb applied fastp trimming at Q25, assembled clones with MiXCR and retained in-frame beta chains. For every CDR3 protein sequence, its rows merge into one entry that carries the most common genes and DNA. This sample holds 500,000 to 750,000 distinct CDR3 sequences; 10% to 15% were observed only once. The ten biggest clones cover approximately 2.1% of the sample. CDR1 and CDR2, per the germline V gene, are SGHRS and YFSETQ. Measured from the cysteine to the phenylalanine, the CDR3 is 14 residues long. The only DNA kept is the CDR3, 42 bases in frame from the first base. V has 2 bases trimmed and J has 3 bases trimmed; junction bases matching no gene number 3.

The intended sense of this specimen's treatment or condition label: allogeneic hematopoietic cell transplantation with graft depleted of TCRalphabeta T cells and CD19 B cells. Transplant recipients were children who received TCRalphabeta/CD19-depleted allogeneic hematopoietic cell grafts. This material consisted of PBMCs, mostly from graft donor cells, taken 360 days after TCRalphabeta/CD19-depleted stem cell transplant. This clonotype originated in a male patient younger than 18 who had a stem cell transplant for acute myeloid leukemia, so the T cells may come from the graft donor. The rearrangement joined TRBV5-1 to TRBJ2-7, and 9 bases in between align with TRBD2. Here is the DNA: TGCGCCAGCAGCTTCCAGCGGGAGGACTACGAGCAGTACTTC. Its protein reads: CASSFQREDYEQYF.